Included here is one T cell receptor (beta chain) sequence, with context. Authors' processing steps: Reference gene primer amplification gave estimated nucleated cell counts. This table comes from immunoSEQ multiplex PCR, and its TCRdb copy is limited to in-frame clones, with some not included. V and J calls and clone size follow that table, whereas D and trimming were derived from the DNA. The sample consists of 150,000 to 180,000 clones, 83% of them appearing once. The data derive from a study of blood T cell repertoires in COVID-19. Whole-study context: The study drew acute and convalescent COVID-19 samples from the United States, Italy and Spain. The cDNA or gDNA used as material had been derived from T cells, B-cell-depleted T cells, or PBMCs.

Recruited during active infection, patients (from Seattle) were subsequently followed longitudinally. Sequenced input: peripheral blood. This receptor was obtained from a woman in her fifties or sixties with COVID-19, enrolled during active disease.

The DNA for the CDR3 is TGTGCCAGCAGCTTAGTTATAGGACAGGGAAACACTGAAGCTTTCTTT. It yields the protein CASSLVIGQGNTEAFF. The rearrangement uses TRBV11-2 and TRBJ1-1, with 8 bases matching TRBD1. In germline, CDR1 is SGHAT, CDR2 FQNNGV. The CDR3 length is 16 residues. V shed 1 base and J 2 bases; nucleotides not matched to a gene: 6.